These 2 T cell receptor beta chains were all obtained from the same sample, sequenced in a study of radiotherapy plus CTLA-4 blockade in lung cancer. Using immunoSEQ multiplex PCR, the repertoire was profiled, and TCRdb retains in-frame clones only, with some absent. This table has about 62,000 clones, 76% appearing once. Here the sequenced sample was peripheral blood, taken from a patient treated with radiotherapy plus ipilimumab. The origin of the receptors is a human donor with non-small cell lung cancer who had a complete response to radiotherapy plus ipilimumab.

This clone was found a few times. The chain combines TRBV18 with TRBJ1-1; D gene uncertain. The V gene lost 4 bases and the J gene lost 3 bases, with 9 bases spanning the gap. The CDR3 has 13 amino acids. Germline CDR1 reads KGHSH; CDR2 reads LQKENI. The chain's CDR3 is CASSQKRDTEAFF. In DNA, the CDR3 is TGTGCCAGCTCACAAAAACGAGACACTGAAGCTTTCTTT. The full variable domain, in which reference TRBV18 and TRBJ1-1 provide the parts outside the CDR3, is NAGVMQNPRHLVRRRGQEARLRCSPMKGHSHVYWYRQLPEEGLKFMVYLQKENIIDESGMPKERFSAEFPKEGPSILRIQQVVRGDSAAYFCASSQKRDTEAFFGQGTRLTVV.

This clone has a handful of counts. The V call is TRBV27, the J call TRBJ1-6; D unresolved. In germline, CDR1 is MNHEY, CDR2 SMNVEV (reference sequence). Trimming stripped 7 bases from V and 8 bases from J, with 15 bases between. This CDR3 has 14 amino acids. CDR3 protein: CASTWAGADSPLHF. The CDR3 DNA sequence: TGTGCCAGCACCTGGGCGGGCGCGGATTCACCCCTCCACTTT.